These T cell receptor beta chains were read from a single sample in a study of radiotherapy plus CTLA-4 blockade in lung cancer. Profiling relied on immunoSEQ multiplex PCR, and the TCRdb table lists in-frame clones only, not all of them. The sample consists of fewer than 150,000 clones, about 77% of them appearing once. Specimen: peripheral blood, collected from a patient treated with radiotherapy plus ipilimumab. These receptors were taken from a human donor with non-small cell lung cancer who had a partial response to radiotherapy plus ipilimumab. The CDR3 runs from the conserved cysteine through the conserved F or W. The order of the fields is D gene, clone size, V gene, J gene, CDR3 protein, CDR3 DNA. D genes are given only for firm matches. Clone size is stated in some rows and not others, as once, few, many or a class when expanded.

d_call: TRBD2; clone_size: -; v_call: TRBV7-2; j_call: TRBJ2-7; cdr3_aa: CASSTSGGDYEQYF; cdr3_nt: TGTGCCAGCAGCACTAGCGGGGGGGATTACGAGCAGTACTTC
d_call: -; clone_size: -; v_call: TRBV2; j_call: TRBJ1-4; cdr3_aa: CASSEVSWGHATNEKLFF; cdr3_nt: TGTGCCAGCAGTGAAGTCAGTTGGGGACACGCAACTAATGAAAAACTGTTTTTT
d_call: TRBD1; clone_size: -; v_call: TRBV28; j_call: TRBJ2-7; cdr3_aa: CASSSPFGTGDRAEQYF; cdr3_nt: TGTGCCAGCAGTTCCCCCTTTGGGACAGGGGATCGGGCCGAGCAGTACTTC
d_call: -; clone_size: few; v_call: TRBV2; j_call: TRBJ1-2; cdr3_aa: CASSEVYRSSYGYTF; cdr3_nt: TGTGCCAGCAGTGAGGTTTACAGGTCGAGCTATGGCTACACCTTC
d_call: TRBD2; clone_size: -; v_call: TRBV7-8; j_call: TRBJ2-1; cdr3_aa: CASSFRRIAGGPGNEQFF; cdr3_nt: TGTGCCAGCAGCTTTAGGAGGATAGCGGGAGGGCCCGGCAATGAGCAGTTCTTC
d_call: TRBD1; clone_size: -; v_call: TRBV4-3; j_call: TRBJ2-3; cdr3_aa: CASSQGQPSTDTQYF; cdr3_nt: TGCGCCAGCAGCCAGGGACAGCCAAGCACAGATACGCAGTATTTT
d_call: -; clone_size: -; v_call: TRBV28; j_call: TRBJ1-1; cdr3_aa: CASSSNDREAFF; cdr3_nt: TGTGCCAGCAGTTCCAATGACAGGGAAGCTTTCTTT
d_call: -; clone_size: -; v_call: TRBV2; j_call: TRBJ2-1; cdr3_aa: CASSDLSLFF; cdr3_nt: TGTGCCAGCAGTGACCTAAGTCTGTTCTTC
d_call: -; clone_size: -; v_call: TRBV5-1; j_call: TRBJ1-1; cdr3_aa: CASSLEGGRTEAFF; cdr3_nt: TGCGCCAGCAGCTTGGAGGGGGGGAGAACTGAAGCTTTCTTT
d_call: TRBD2; clone_size: few; v_call: TRBV15; j_call: TRBJ2-1; cdr3_aa: CATSRSPGASGRANEQFF; cdr3_nt: TGTGCCACCAGCAGATCCCCCGGGGCTAGCGGGAGAGCAAATGAGCAGTTCTTC
d_call: -; clone_size: -; v_call: TRBV10-3; j_call: TRBJ2-5; cdr3_aa: CATRDLSETQYF; cdr3_nt: TGTGCCACAAGGGACTTATCAGAGACCCAGTACTTC